The present entry profiles one T cell receptor (beta chain) with its context. As yet, its antigen is unknown. The source of the sample is a study of a mutant IDH1 vaccine in newly diagnosed glioma. Some clones are missing from TCRdb's copy, which holds only in-frame ones; the method was immunoSEQ multiplex PCR. The table includes about 38,000 clones, roughly 80% detected once. Time point meaning: week 5, during vaccination. The vaccine gave 300 ug of a 20-mer mutant IDH1 peptide subcutaneously per dose. This TCR came from a man aged 50 or older with glioma. The input for sequencing was PBMCs, taken from a glioma patient whose treatment included an IDH1 peptide vaccine.

For the CDR3, the DNA is TGTGCCAGTAGCTTAGGGGACAGGGGGGTAAATGAGCAGTTCTTC. This sequence encodes CASSLGDRGVNEQFF. The rearrangement joins TRBV19 to TRBJ2-1; TRBD1 agrees at 11 bases. Germline lookup yields CDR1 LNHDA and CDR2 SQIVND (reference sequence). The CDR3 spans 15 residues. J was trimmed by 7 bases and V by 6 bases; bases with no gene match: 8.